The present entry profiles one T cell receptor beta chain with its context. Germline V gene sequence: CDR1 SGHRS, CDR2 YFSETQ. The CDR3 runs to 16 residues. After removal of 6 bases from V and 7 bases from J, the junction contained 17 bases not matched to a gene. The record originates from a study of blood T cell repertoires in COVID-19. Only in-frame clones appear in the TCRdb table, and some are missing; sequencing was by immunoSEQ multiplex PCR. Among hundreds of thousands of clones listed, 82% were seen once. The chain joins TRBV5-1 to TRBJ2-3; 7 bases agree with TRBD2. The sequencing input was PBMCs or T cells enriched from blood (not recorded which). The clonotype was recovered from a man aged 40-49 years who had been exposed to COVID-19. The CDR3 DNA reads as TGCGCCAGCACTATGAAACCTAGCGGACCAGTTAATACGCAGTATTTT. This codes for CASTMKPSGPVNTQYF.